The 15 T cell receptor beta chains below come from one sample, sequenced in a study of PD-1 blockade in classical Hodgkin lymphoma. With no exception, relapse followed autologous stem cell transplantation in all patients, and brentuximab vedotin exposure varied. Clones were sequenced by immunoSEQ multiplex PCR, and TCRdb holds only the in-frame ones, with some missing. The sample yields nearly 60,000 clones, roughly 90% seen once. This sample comprised peripheral blood mononuclear cells (PBMCs), obtained before the second cycle of nivolumab. These TCRs come from a human donor with classical Hodgkin lymphoma.

J is TRBJ2-2 and V is TRBV9; TRBD1 matches at 9 bases. This CDR3 has 16 amino acids. CDR1 and CDR2 from the germline V gene are SGDLS and YYNGEE. Unmatched junction bases numbered 6, after V lost 0 bases and J lost 6 bases. The CDR3 loop reads CASSVEHRGQAGELFF. In DNA form, the CDR3 reads TGTGCCAGCAGCGTAGAGCACAGGGGGCAGGCCGGGGAGCTGTTTTTT.

V usage is TRBV6-6 and J usage is TRBJ2-2; 9 bases map to TRBD1. This CDR3 region has 16 residues. Trimming at V came to 1 base and at J to 4 bases, leaving 4 bases not matched to a gene. The germline V gene has CDR1 MNHNY and CDR2 SVGAGI (reference sequence). CDR3 nucleotides: TGTGCCAGCAGTTACTTCATGGGACAGGGCACCGGGGAGCTGTTTTTT. Residues: CASSYFMGQGTGELFF.

The chain couples TRBV4-1 to TRBJ2-7; 10 positions match TRBD2. J was trimmed by 7 bases and V by 0 bases; bases with no gene match: 12. CDR3 length: 17 residues. The V gene's germline CDR1 is MGHRA and CDR2 YSYEKL. The CDR3, as DNA: TGCGCCAGCAGCCAAGAAGGTGTCAGCGGGGGGGCCGGGGAGCAGTACTTC. Translating gives CASSQEGVSGGAGEQYF.

V is TRBV2 and J is TRBJ1-1; D may be TRBD1 (5 bases). In germline, CDR1 is SNHLY, CDR2 FYNNEI. Trimming removed 1 base at V and 10 bases at J, with 22 bases between. The CDR3 length is 16 residues. In DNA form, the CDR3 reads TGTGCCAGCAGTGAAGTAGGGGCAGGGCTGTTGTCTGGAGCTTTCTTT. It specifies CASSEVGAGLLSGAFF.

The V and J genes are TRBV5-6 and TRBJ1-4; D gene ambiguous. Trimming took 4 bases from V and 4 from J, leaving 14 bases between them. This CDR3 is built from 15 residues. Germline V gene lookup returns CDR1 SGHDT and CDR2 YYEEEE. In DNA, the CDR3 is TGTGCCAGCAGCCTCCGGACGACGAGTAATGAAAAACTGTTTTTT. Its protein is CASSLRTTSNEKLFF. Combining the CDR3 with reference TRBV5-6 and TRBJ1-4 gives the whole variable domain DAGVTQSPTHLIKTRGQQVTLRCSPKSGHDTVSWYQQALGQGPQFIFQYYEEEERQRGNFPDRFSGHQFPNYSSELNVNALLLGDSALYLCASSLRTTSNEKLFFGSGTQLSVL.

The genes are TRBV7-9 and TRBJ2-7, with D perhaps being TRBD1 or TRBD2 (5 bases each). Germline loops: CDR1 SEHNR, CDR2 FQNEAQ (reference sequence). The CDR3 covers 13 residues. Trimming removed 1 base from V and 6 bases from J, with 10 bases in between. Written as DNA, the CDR3 is TGTGCCAGCAGCTTAGGAGGGGTTGGCGAGCAGTACTTC. This translates into CASSLGGVGEQYF.

The chain carries TRBV30 and TRBJ1-2; 8 bases fit TRBD1. Trimming took 5 bases from V and 7 from J; bases not matched to a gene: 3. The CDR3 length is 11 residues. Germline V lookup: CDR1 GTSNPN, CDR2 SVGIG (reference sequence). The CDR3 region has the DNA TGTGCCTGGGGGACAGGTGCTGGCTACACCTTC. Translating it yields CAWGTGAGYTF.

J is TRBJ2-7 and V is TRBV4-3; the D gene is possibly TRBD2 (5 bases). V was clipped by 1 base and J by 6 bases, with 16 bases between them. Germline assignment: CDR1 LGHNA and CDR2 YSLEER. This CDR3 region has 15 residues. The CDR3 region is CASSQGLVGVSEQYF. The CDR3 DNA reads as TGCGCCAGCAGCCAAGGTCTTGTGGGAGTTAGCGAGCAGTACTTC.

To note about this clone: The junction and the germline gene differ at one end; a read error may be behind it. The chain carries TRBV28 and TRBJ2-7; a possible D gene is TRBD1 (5 bases). The germline CDR1 and CDR2 sequences are MDHEN and SYDVKM. CDR3 size: 11 residues. CDR3 nucleotides: TGTGCCAGCAGTTCTCCGACAGTATCTAGATTC. Translating it yields CASSSPTVSRF.

The chain combines TRBV27 with TRBJ2-7; D tentatively reads TRBD1 or TRBD2 (5 bases each). The CDR3 runs to 16 residues. CDR1 is MNHEY, CDR2 SMNVEV, per germline (reference sequence). V was cut by 7 bases and J by 2 bases, with 21 bases left in between. CDR3 residues: CASTNTGTLGPYEQYF. CDR3 in DNA: TGTGCCAGCACCAACACCGGGACCCTGGGACCCTACGAGCAGTACTTC.

The rearrangement links TRBV6-5 to TRBJ1-2; D not certain. The CDR3 covers 13 residues. Germline V CDR1 and CDR2: MNHEY, SVGAGI. Trimming shortened V by 6 bases and J by 6 bases, and 14 bases separated the two germline ends. The CDR3 DNA is TGTGCCAGCAGCCTACAATCTCTCCATGGCTACACCTTC. It yields the protein CASSLQSLHGYTF.

For the CDR3, the DNA is TGTGCCAGCAGCCTCACTGCAGGGTGTTACAACCAGAACACTGAAGCTTTCTTT. Its translation is CASSLTAGCYNQNTEAFF. The genes are TRBV21-1 and TRBJ1-1; TRBD1 is the table's D call, not checked against the DNA. TRBV21-1 is an annotated pseudogene. The CDR3 runs to 18 residues.

CDR3 sequence (DNA): TGTGCCAGTAGTCCCCAGACAGGTACCTACGAGCAGTACTTC. Residues: CASSPQTGTYEQYF. The V gene is TRBV19, the J gene TRBJ2-7, with a possible D match to TRBD1 (6 bases). Germline V gene data show CDR1 as LNHDA and CDR2 as SQIVND (reference sequence). This CDR3 is 14 amino acids long. V dropped 5 bases and J dropped 2 bases, with 13 bases sitting between them.

This chain uses TRBV2 with TRBJ2-7, with 8 nucleotides matching TRBD1. Per the germline V gene, CDR1 is SNHLY and CDR2 is FYNNEI. CDR3 length equals 15 residues. Trimming removed 3 bases from V and 2 bases from J; junction bases left unmatched: 6. The CDR3 protein is CASSEYGQGAYEQYF. In DNA form, the CDR3 reads TGTGCCAGCAGTGAGTATGGACAGGGCGCCTACGAGCAGTACTTC.

The J gene is TRBJ1-5, the V gene TRBV5-8; maybe TRBD1 (6 bases). Germline V gene data show CDR1 as SGHTS and CDR2 as YDEGEE. With 4 bases removed from V and 4 bases from J, the gap between germline ends came to 18 bases. This CDR3 spans 16 amino acids. CDR3: CASSLEAGQGNQPQHF. The CDR3 bases are TGTGCCAGCAGCCTCGAGGCGGGGCAGGGGAATCAGCCCCAGCATTTT. Drawing the rest from reference TRBV5-8 and TRBJ1-5, the complete variable domain is EAGVTQSPTHLIKTRGQQATLRCSPISGHTSVYWYQQALGLGLQFLLWYDEGEERNRGNFPPRFSGRQFPNYSSELNVNALELEDSALYLCASSLEAGQGNQPQHFGDGTRLSIL.